This passage covers 14 T cell receptor beta chains from one sample sequenced in a study of shared clonotypes between healthy human individuals. Terminally differentiated effector memory CD45RA+ cells were excluded from the naive CD8 cells, which were CD45RO-negative and positively selected for CCR7. Sequencing was performed with immunoSEQ multiplex PCR; in TCRdb, only in-frame clones are kept and a portion is missing. The sample has about 2 million clones, less than 95% seen once. The material sequenced was naive CD8+ T cells sorted from blood. The receptors were gathered from a man in his late teens or twenties in good health.

In the case of this clone: The sample carries other DNA sequences with the same CDR3. J is TRBJ2-2 and V is TRBV13; D possibly corresponds to TRBD1 (6 bases). Trimming pared 5 bases from V and 6 bases from J, leaving 10 bases between. CDR3 size: 13 residues. CDR1 PRHDT and CDR2 FYEKMQ come from the germline V gene (reference sequence). The CDR3 protein is CASSLQGSGELFF. The CDR3 DNA sequence: TGTGCCAGCAGCCTACAGGGCTCCGGGGAGCTGTTTTTT.

V gene TRBV5-6 combines with J gene TRBJ2-1; D ambiguous. The CDR3 runs to 14 residues. Germline CDR1 reads SGHDT; CDR2 reads YYEEEE. Deletions cut 0 bases from V and 8 bases from J, with 12 bases between. In DNA form, the CDR3 reads TGTGCCAGCAGCTTGGGCGAGGTTGGGGATGAGCAGTTCTTC. It is translated as CASSLGEVGDEQFF.

This rearrangement joins TRBV29-1 to TRBJ2-1, with 9 bases matching TRBD2. The germline gives CDR1 SQVTM, CDR2 ANQGSEA. V shed 6 bases and J 8 bases; nucleotides not matched to a gene: 5. The CDR3 consists of 12 residues. CDR3 loop: CSVLSGSDEQFF. The CDR3, as DNA: TGCAGCGTCCTTAGCGGGAGCGATGAGCAGTTCTTC.

This chain uses TRBV5-1 with TRBJ2-5; 12 bases fit TRBD2. Unmatched junction bases numbered 5, after V lost 4 bases and J lost 1 base. CDR3 length equals 16 residues. Germline loops: CDR1 SGHRS, CDR2 YFSETQ. The CDR3 region is CASSPWTSGIQETQYF. As DNA, the CDR3 is TGCGCCAGCAGCCCGTGGACTAGCGGGATCCAAGAGACCCAGTACTTC. The variable domain in full, completed from reference TRBV5-1 and TRBJ2-5, reads KAGVTQTPRYLIKTRGQQVTLSCSPISGHRSVSWYQQTPGQGLQFLFEYFSETQRNKGNFPGRFSGRQFSNSRSEMNVSTLELGDSALYLCASSPWTSGIQETQYFGPGTRLLVL.

This clone appeared a single time. The chain has TRBV14 and TRBJ2-1; perhaps TRBD2 as D (6 bases). The V end lost 7 bases, the J end lost 7 bases, and 23 bases lay between the germline ends. Germline V gene lookup returns CDR1 SGHDN and CDR2 FVKESK. The CDR3 totals 16 residues. The DNA of the CDR3 is TGTGCCAGCACCCTCCTGGAGGGTGTTGGTTATAATGAGCAGTTCTTC. It specifies CASTLLEGVGYNEQFF.

The genes are TRBV4-1 and TRBJ2-2; TRBD1 matches 10 bases. After removal of 5 bases from V and 3 bases from J, the junction contained 6 bases not matched to a gene. CDR3 length equals 16 residues. CDR1 is MGHRA, CDR2 YSYEKL, per germline. The CDR3 here is CASSYRGQGYTGELFF. In nucleotides, the CDR3 is TGCGCCAGCAGCTACCGGGGACAGGGGTACACCGGGGAGCTGTTTTTT.

CDR3 in amino acids: CASSLGPSRNQPQHF. CDR3 DNA sequence: TGTGCCAGCAGCTTGGGCCCCTCCAGGAATCAGCCCCAGCATTTT. The chain employs TRBV7-9 and TRBJ1-5; no reliable D call. V was cut by 3 bases and J by 4 bases, with 13 bases left in between. The CDR3 runs to 15 residues. Germline assignment: CDR1 SEHNR and CDR2 FQNEAQ (reference sequence). The full variable domain, completed using reference TRBV7-9 and TRBJ1-5, is DTGVSQNPRHKITKRGQNVTFRCDPISEHNRLYWYRQTLGQGPEFLTYFQNEAQLEKSRLLSDRFSAERPKGSFSTLEIQRTEQGDSAMYLCASSLGPSRNQPQHFGDGTRLSIL.

This clone was seen more than once but under ten times. This rearrangement joins TRBV10-3 to TRBJ1-6, with a weak D call TRBD1 (6 bases). The CDR3 is made up of 14 amino acids. The germline CDR1 and CDR2 sequences are ENHRY and SYGVKD. V shed 10 bases and J shed 11 bases, with 21 bases lying between them. This chain's CDR3 is CATRGTFKEAPLHF. For the CDR3, the DNA is TGTGCCACCCGGGGGACATTCAAAGAAGCACCCCTCCACTTT.

The chain combines TRBV5-5 with TRBJ2-7; D is ambiguous. CDR1 is SGHKS and CDR2 is YYEKEE in the germline V gene (reference sequence). This CDR3 region has 12 residues. The V end was cut by 3 bases, the J end by 2 bases, with 6 bases between. The DNA for the CDR3 is TGTGCCAGCAGCTCAGACACCTACGAGCAGTACTTC. Its protein product is CASSSDTYEQYF.

The rearrangement links TRBV9 to TRBJ2-5, with 10 bases fitting TRBD2. This CDR3 region has 18 residues. Germline V CDR1 and CDR2: SGDLS, YYNGEE. V dropped 3 bases and J dropped 1; count of bases not matched to a gene: 12. The CDR3 reads CASSGSSGGPEIQETQYF. The CDR3 nucleotides read TGTGCCAGCAGCGGCAGTAGCGGGGGGCCGGAGATCCAAGAGACCCAGTACTTC.

Comments on this clone: One end of the junction fails to match germline, which may point to a read error. The V gene is TRBV13, the J gene TRBJ2-7; weak D call: TRBD2 (5 bases). Germline CDR1 is PRHDT and CDR2 is FYEKMQ (reference sequence). This CDR3 spans 12 amino acids. The CDR3 DNA reads TGTGCCAGCAGCTTAGGGGGTGAGGACTGCGACTTC. This encodes CASSLGGEDCDF.

V and J are TRBV5-6 and TRBJ2-7, with D hard to call. Germline assignment: CDR1 SGHDT and CDR2 YYEEEE. With 4 bases removed from V and 0 bases from J, the gap between germline ends came to 11 bases. The CDR3 has 14 amino acids. As DNA, the CDR3 is TGTGCCAGCAGCCCGGGTCTTAGCTCCTACGAGCAGTACTTC. Its protein is CASSPGLSSYEQYF.

V and J are TRBV4-3 and TRBJ1-4; D is undetermined. CDR3 length: 16 residues. V was shortened by 0 bases and J by 5 bases, with 13 bases between the two germline ends. Germline V gives CDR1 LGHNA, CDR2 YSLEER. The chain's CDR3 is CASSQEMTLANEKLFF. CDR3 coding DNA: TGCGCCAGCAGCCAAGAAATGACCCTGGCAAATGAAAAACTGTTTTTT.

The gene calls are TRBV7-9 and TRBJ2-7; 9 positions match TRBD2. V shed 2 bases and J 1 base; nucleotides not matched to a gene: 9. CDR3 length: 17 residues. Germline assignment: CDR1 SEHNR and CDR2 FQNEAQ (reference sequence). In DNA form, the CDR3 reads TGTGCCAGCAGCTTATCCAGCGGGAGGACAACATCCTACGAGCAGTACTTC. It encodes CASSLSSGRTTSYEQYF.